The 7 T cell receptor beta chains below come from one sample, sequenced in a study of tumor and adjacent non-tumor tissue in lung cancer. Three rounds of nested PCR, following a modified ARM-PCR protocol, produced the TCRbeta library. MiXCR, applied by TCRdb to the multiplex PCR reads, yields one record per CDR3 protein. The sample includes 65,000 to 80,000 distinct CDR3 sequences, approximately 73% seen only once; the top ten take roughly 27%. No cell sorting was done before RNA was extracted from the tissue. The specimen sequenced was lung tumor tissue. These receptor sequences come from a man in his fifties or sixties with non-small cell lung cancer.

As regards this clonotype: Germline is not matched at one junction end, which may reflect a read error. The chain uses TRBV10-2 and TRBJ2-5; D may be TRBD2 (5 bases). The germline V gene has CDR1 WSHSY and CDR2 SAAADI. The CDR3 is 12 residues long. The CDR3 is CASYGVGETQHF. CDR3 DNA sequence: TGCGCAAGCTACGGGGTAGGAGAGACCCAGCACTTC.

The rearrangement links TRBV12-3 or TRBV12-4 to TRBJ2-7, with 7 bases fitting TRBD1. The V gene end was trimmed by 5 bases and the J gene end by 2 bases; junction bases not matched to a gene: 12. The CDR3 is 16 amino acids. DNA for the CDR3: TGTGCCAGCAGTCCCCAGGGGACAGTCGGGGCCTACGAGCAGTACTTC. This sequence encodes CASSPQGTVGAYEQYF.

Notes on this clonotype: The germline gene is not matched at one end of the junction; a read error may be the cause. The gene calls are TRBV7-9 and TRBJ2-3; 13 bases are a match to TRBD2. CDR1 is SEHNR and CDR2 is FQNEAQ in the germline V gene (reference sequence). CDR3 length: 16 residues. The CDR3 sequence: CARSSGLAGSTDTQYF. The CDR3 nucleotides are TGTGCCCGCAGCTCGGGACTAGCGGGGAGTACAGATACGCAGTATTTT.

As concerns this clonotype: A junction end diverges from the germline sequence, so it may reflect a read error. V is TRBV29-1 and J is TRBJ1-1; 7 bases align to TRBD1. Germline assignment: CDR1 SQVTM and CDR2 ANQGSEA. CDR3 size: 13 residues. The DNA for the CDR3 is TGCAGCGCCTCGGCAGGGGGGGACACTGAAGTTGTATTT. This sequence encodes CSASAGGDTEVVF.

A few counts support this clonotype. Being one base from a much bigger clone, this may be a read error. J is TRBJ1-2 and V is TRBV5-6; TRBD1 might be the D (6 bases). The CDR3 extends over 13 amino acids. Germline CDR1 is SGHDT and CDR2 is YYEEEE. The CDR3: CARSFTRGSGYTF. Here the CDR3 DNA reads TGTGCCAGAAGCTTCACTAGGGGGTCTGGCTACACCTTC.

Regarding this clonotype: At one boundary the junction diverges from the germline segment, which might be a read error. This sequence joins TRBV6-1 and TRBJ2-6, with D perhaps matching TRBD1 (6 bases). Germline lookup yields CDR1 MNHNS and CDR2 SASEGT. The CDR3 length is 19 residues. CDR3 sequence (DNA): TGTGCCAACAGTGAAGCGCTTAGGTCCGGGACGAGGGGGACCAACGTCCTGACTTTC. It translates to CANSEALRSGTRGTNVLTF.

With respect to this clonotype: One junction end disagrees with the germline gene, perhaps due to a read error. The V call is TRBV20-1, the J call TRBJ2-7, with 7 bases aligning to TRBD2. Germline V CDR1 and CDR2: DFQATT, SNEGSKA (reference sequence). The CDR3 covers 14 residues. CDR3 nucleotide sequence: TGCAGTGCTAAAAAACTAGCGAGAGAAAACGAACAGTACTTC. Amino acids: CSAKKLARENEQYF.